Below are 26 T cell receptor beta chains sequenced from a single sample in a study of blood T cell repertoires in COVID-19. Libraries were prepared by immunoSEQ multiplex PCR; TCRdb keeps only in-frame clonotypes and omits some of them. Of fewer than 80,000 clones detected, 74% appear once; the ten largest clones hold about 30%. Sequenced: peripheral blood. These receptors were obtained from a woman older than 75 with acute or convalescent COVID-19.

The chain joins TRBV19 to TRBJ1-4; D ambiguous. The CDR3 contains 14 residues. The germline V gene encodes CDR1 LNHDA and CDR2 SQIVND (reference sequence). With 6 bases removed from V and 6 bases from J, the gap between germline ends came to 14 bases. This CDR3 is CASRSTSGDEKLFF. The CDR3 coding sequence is TGTGCCAGTAGGTCCACGAGCGGGGATGAAAAACTGTTTTTT.

This chain connects TRBV29-1 to TRBJ2-2; D is possibly TRBD1 (7 bases). V was pared by 7 bases and J by 5 bases, with 20 bases between. The CDR3 sequence is 15 residues long. Germline V gene lookup returns CDR1 SQVTM and CDR2 ANQGSEA. The CDR3 is CSADLQGGGTGELFF. CDR3 coding DNA: TGCAGCGCCGACTTGCAGGGGGGAGGTACCGGGGAGCTGTTTTTT.

This rearrangement joins TRBV5-1 to TRBJ1-2, with 10 positions matching TRBD1. The CDR3 spans 13 residues. From germline, CDR1 is SGHRS and CDR2 YFSETQ. The ends lost 4 bases at V and 7 bases at J; junction bases unmatched: 4. In DNA, the CDR3 is TGCGCCAGCAGCCCTGGACAGGGGGGTGGCTACACCTTC. It specifies CASSPGQGGGYTF.

The gene calls are TRBV9 and TRBJ2-7; TRBD1 agrees at 9 bases. Trimming took 0 bases from V and 3 from J; bases not matched to a gene: 7. The length of the CDR3 is 16 residues. CDR1 and CDR2 from the germline V gene are SGDLS and YYNGEE. CDR3 DNA: TGTGCCAGCAGCGTAGGAGACGGGACAGGGAGCTACGAGCAGTACTTC. This encodes CASSVGDGTGSYEQYF.

The chain joins TRBV12-5 to TRBJ2-1, with 10 bases identical to TRBD1. V gave up 7 bases and J gave up 4 bases; unmatched junction bases: 7. From germline, CDR1 is LGHNT and CDR2 FRNRAP. The CDR3 sequence is 15 residues long. CDR3 loop: CASVLDRGPYNEQFF. CDR3 DNA: TGTGCTAGTGTCCTCGACAGGGGGCCGTACAATGAGCAGTTCTTC. The whole variable domain, filled in from reference TRBV12-5 and TRBJ2-1, reads DARVTQTPRHKVTEMGQEVTMRCQPILGHNTVFWYRQTMMQGLELLAYFRNRAPLDDSGMPKDRFSAEMPDATLATLKIQPSEPRDSAVYFCASVLDRGPYNEQFFGPGTRLTVL.

The chain uses TRBV15 and TRBJ2-7; 9 nucleotides match TRBD2. Germline V lookup: CDR1 LNHNV, CDR2 YYDKDF (reference sequence). Trimming removed 5 bases from V and 12 bases from J; junction bases left unmatched: 11. There are 13 residues in the CDR3. The DNA of the CDR3 is TGTGCCACCAGCGCCGGTAGCGGGAGTACTGGGTACTTC. Protein: CATSAGSGSTGYF.

V gene TRBV4-3 combines with J gene TRBJ2-7; perhaps TRBD2 as D (5 bases). CDR3 size: 15 residues. Germline assignment: CDR1 LGHNA and CDR2 YSLEER. The ends were cut back, 4 bases at V and 4 bases at J, with 17 bases in the middle. CDR3 sequence: CASSPLSGMLYEQYF. The DNA of the CDR3 is TGCGCCAGCAGCCCTTTGTCCGGGATGCTATACGAGCAGTACTTC.

V usage is TRBV29-1 and J usage is TRBJ2-1, with 12 bases lining up with TRBD1. The J segment lost 9 bases and the V segment lost 7 bases, leaving 7 bases of the junction unmatched. Germline values: CDR1 SQVTM, CDR2 ANQGSEA. The CDR3 extends over 13 amino acids. CDR3 protein: CSARDRGRAEQFF. Written as DNA, the CDR3 is TGCAGCGCCCGGGACAGGGGGCGGGCTGAGCAGTTCTTC.

CDR3 nucleotide sequence: TGCGCCAGCAGCCAAGATTATCCCCCAGGGGCCTATGGCTACACCTTC. Protein product: CASSQDYPPGAYGYTF. The V and J genes are TRBV4-3 and TRBJ1-2, with TRBD1 as a possible D gene (6 bases). The CDR3 totals 16 residues. V was trimmed by 0 bases and J by 4 bases, leaving 15 bases between them. CDR1 and CDR2 from the germline V gene are LGHNA and YSLEER.

This clone was picked up a small number of times. The chain recombines TRBV5-4 with TRBJ2-7, with D perhaps TRBD1 (6 bases). This CDR3 spans 12 amino acids. The V gene lost 4 bases and the J gene lost 4 bases, with 9 bases spanning the gap. CDR1 and CDR2 from the germline V gene are SGHNT and YYREEE (reference sequence). CDR3 DNA sequence: TGTGCCAGCAGCCTACAGGGTTACGAGCAGTACTTC. Translated: CASSLQGYEQYF.

The CDR3: CASPGLAGSDTQYF. The CDR3 region has the DNA TGTGCCTCTCCGGGACTAGCGGGCTCAGATACGCAGTATTTT. The chain employs TRBV30 and TRBJ2-3, with 12 nucleotides matching TRBD2. V was pared by 7 bases and J by 4 bases, with 6 bases of the junction left unmatched. The CDR3 consists of 14 residues. From germline, CDR1 is GTSNPN and CDR2 SVGIG (reference sequence).

The chain carries TRBV18 and TRBJ2-1; 8 bases line up with TRBD2. The V and J ends lost 3 bases and 7 bases, in that order; junction bases with no gene match: 11. Germline assignment: CDR1 KGHSH and CDR2 LQKENI. The CDR3 has 16 amino acids. CDR3 protein: CASSPDGVSGGNEQFF. Here the CDR3 DNA reads TGTGCCAGCTCACCCGACGGGGTCTCGGGGGGGAATGAGCAGTTCTTC.

This clone qualifies as medium-sized (0.01 to 0.1%). The CDR3 coding sequence is TGTGCCAGCAGCCCAACTAGCGGTACTTACAATGAGCAGTTCTTC. Amino acid sequence: CASSPTSGTYNEQFF. V usage is TRBV11-3 and J usage is TRBJ2-1; 8 bases match TRBD2. The CDR3 is made up of 15 amino acids. Germline CDR1 and CDR2: SGHNT and YENEEA. After removal of 5 bases from V and 4 bases from J, the junction contained 7 bases not matched to a gene.

V usage is TRBV6-2 or TRBV6-3 and J usage is TRBJ2-2; 9 nucleotides line up with TRBD2. Germline trimming cut 0 bases from V and 4 bases from J; bases unmatched to any gene: 18. CDR1 is MNHEY, CDR2 SVGEGT, per germline. The CDR3 is made up of 21 amino acids. In DNA form, the CDR3 reads TGTGCCAGCAGTTACTCGAATTTGGGCGGGAGGGCCCTGCGTTTCACCGGGGAGCTGTTTTTT. This codes for CASSYSNLGGRALRFTGELFF.

This chain uses TRBV6-1 with TRBJ2-1; possible D gene TRBD2, 6 bases. This CDR3 has 16 amino acids. CDR1 MNHNS and CDR2 SASEGT come from the germline V gene. Trimming removed 4 bases at V and 6 bases at J, with 19 bases between. CDR3 protein: CASSGGGLSYSNEQFF. The DNA for the CDR3 is TGTGCCAGCAGTGGTGGGGGACTTTCATACTCCAATGAGCAGTTCTTC.

This chain connects TRBV6-2 or TRBV6-3 to TRBJ2-1; no reliable D call. V lost 6 bases and J 0 bases, leaving 12 bases between the germline ends. Germline V gives CDR1 MNHEY, CDR2 SVGEGT. The CDR3 totals 15 residues. The chain's CDR3 is CASSQTRSSYNEQFF. The CDR3 bases are TGTGCCAGCAGCCAGACCCGGAGCTCCTACAATGAGCAGTTCTTC.

This clone has a handful of counts. The chain couples TRBV18 to TRBJ1-1, with a possible D match to TRBD1 (6 bases). The CDR3 sequence is 17 residues long. Between the trimmed V and J ends, which lost 8 bases and 2 bases, there was a span of 24 bases. The germline gives CDR1 KGHSH, CDR2 LQKENI. In DNA, the CDR3 is TGTGCCAGCCGTCACGACAGGTCCTCACCTCTTAACACTGAAGCTTTCTTT. Translated, it gives CASRHDRSSPLNTEAFF.

The J gene is TRBJ1-5, the V gene TRBV30; TRBD1 aligns across 9 bases. The ends lost 2 bases at V and 0 bases at J; junction bases unmatched: 14. This CDR3 comprises 19 residues. Per the germline V gene, CDR1 is GTSNPN and CDR2 is SVGIG (reference sequence). The CDR3 protein is CAWSSEVGQGPYSNQPQHF. The CDR3 bases are TGTGCCTGGAGTTCCGAAGTGGGACAGGGTCCCTATAGCAATCAGCCCCAGCATTTT.

This chain links TRBV28 with TRBJ1-1, with 9 bases identical to TRBD1. V was clipped by 2 bases and J by 3 bases; unmatched bases: 7. Per germline, CDR1 MDHEN and CDR2 SYDVKM. The CDR3 is made up of 16 amino acids. The CDR3 sequence is CASSLPGQGWDTEAFF. CDR3 bases: TGTGCCAGCAGTTTACCGGGACAGGGTTGGGACACTGAAGCTTTCTTT. Filled out from reference TRBV28 and TRBJ1-1, the complete variable domain reads DVKVTQSSRYLVKRTGEKVFLECVQDMDHENMFWYRQDPGLGLRLIYFSYDVKMKEKGDIPEGYSVSREKKERFSLILESASTNQTSMYLCASSLPGQGWDTEAFFGQGTRLTVV.

The chain carries TRBV2 and TRBJ1-1; D may be TRBD1 (6 bases). Germline CDR1 SNHLY, CDR2 FYNNEI. This CDR3 has 17 residues. Trimming took 4 bases from V and 8 from J, leaving 26 bases between them. CDR3 sequence (DNA): TGTGCCAGCAGTGCTCCCGTAGGGACAAGGGAACCCTACGAAGCTTTCTTT. Its protein is CASSAPVGTREPYEAFF.

The V gene is TRBV10-1, the J gene TRBJ2-1; 9 nucleotides agree with TRBD1. Germline CDR1 reads WNHNN; CDR2 reads SYGVQD (reference sequence). This CDR3 is built from 14 residues. The V gene end was trimmed by 4 bases and the J gene end by 8 bases; junction bases not matched to a gene: 6. CDR3 bases: TGCGCCAGCAGTGTACAGGGGGCTAGCGATGAGCAGTTCTTC. Protein product: CASSVQGASDEQFF.

A few counts support this clone. The chain uses TRBV11-2 and TRBJ1-3; D unresolved. V lost 1 base and J 0 bases, leaving 13 bases between the germline ends. The germline gives CDR1 SGHAT, CDR2 FQNNGV. There are 17 residues in the CDR3. CDR3 region: CASSLGVGSSSGNTIYF. CDR3 DNA sequence: TGTGCCAGCAGCTTAGGAGTAGGGAGCAGCTCTGGAAACACCATATATTTT.

This clone was detected only a few times. The V gene is TRBV29-1, the J gene TRBJ2-1; 8 bases are a match to TRBD2. CDR3 length equals 14 residues. V gave up 2 bases and J gave up 2 bases; unmatched junction bases: 2. From germline, CDR1 is SQVTM and CDR2 ANQGSEA. The CDR3 region has the DNA TGCAGCGTTGAACAGCGGGGGCCCTACAATGAGCAGTTCTTC. It yields the protein CSVEQRGPYNEQFF.

The chain couples TRBV4-3 to TRBJ2-5; 7 nucleotides agree with TRBD2. The CDR3 has 16 residues. CDR1 LGHNA and CDR2 YSLEER come from the germline V gene. The V and J ends lost 1 base and 5 bases, in that order; junction bases with no gene match: 10. The CDR3 region has the DNA TGCGCCAGCAGCCAAGGGCGGGCGGGAGTTAGGGAGACCCAGTACTTC. Its protein product is CASSQGRAGVRETQYF.

The chain has TRBV2 and TRBJ2-1, with 12 positions matching TRBD2. Trimming at V came to 6 bases and at J to 4 bases, leaving 7 bases not matched to a gene. Germline V CDR1 and CDR2: SNHLY, FYNNEI. The CDR3 consists of 16 residues. The CDR3 here is CASRPQLAGGYNEQFF. The CDR3 nucleotides read TGTGCCAGCAGACCCCAACTAGCGGGGGGATACAATGAGCAGTTCTTC. Using reference TRBV2 and TRBJ2-1 for the parts outside the CDR3, the full variable domain is EPEVTQTPSHQVTQMGQEVILRCVPISNHLYFYWYRQILGQKVEFLVSFYNNEISEKSEIFDDQFSVERPDGSNFTLKIRSTKLEDSAMYFCASRPQLAGGYNEQFFGPGTRLTVL.

This rearrangement joins TRBV20-1 to TRBJ2-2; tentative D call: TRBD2 (6 bases). This CDR3 region has 14 residues. V lost 3 bases and J lost 4, with 12 bases in between. CDR1 and CDR2 from the germline V gene are DFQATT and SNEGSKA (reference sequence). CDR3 residues: CSASREVATGELFF. The DNA for the CDR3 is TGCAGTGCTAGTAGGGAGGTGGCCACCGGGGAGCTGTTTTTT.